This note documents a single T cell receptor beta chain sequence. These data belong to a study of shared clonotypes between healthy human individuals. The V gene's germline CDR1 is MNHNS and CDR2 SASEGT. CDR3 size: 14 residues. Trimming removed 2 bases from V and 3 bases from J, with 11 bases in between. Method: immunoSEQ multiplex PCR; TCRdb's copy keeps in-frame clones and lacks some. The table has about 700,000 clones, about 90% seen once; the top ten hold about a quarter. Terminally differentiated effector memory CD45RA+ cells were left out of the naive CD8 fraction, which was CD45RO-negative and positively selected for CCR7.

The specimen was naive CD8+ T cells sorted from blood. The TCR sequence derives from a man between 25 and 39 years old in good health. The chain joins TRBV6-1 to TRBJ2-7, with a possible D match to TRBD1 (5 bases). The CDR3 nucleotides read TGTGCCAGCAGTGAAATATGGGGCAACTACGAGCAGTACTTC. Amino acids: CASSEIWGNYEQYF.